These T cell receptor beta chains were read from a single sample in a study of shared clonotypes between healthy human individuals. Assay: immunoSEQ multiplex PCR; the TCRdb copy retains only in-frame clones and omits some. The sample lists about 2.4 million clones; around 94% were seen once. Sample: naive CD4+ T cells sorted from blood. These receptors were obtained from a man between 18 and 29 years old in good health. CDR3s include the opening cysteine and the closing phenylalanine or tryptophan. A D gene is named only where the DNA matches it firmly. Expanded clones get a size class; other rows say once, few or many, or leave the size out.

j_gene | d_gene | v_gene | abundance | CDR3nt | CDR3aa
TRBJ2-7 | . | TRBV14 | . | TGTGCCAGCAGCCGTTATAGCGGAAGCTCCTACGAGCAGTACTTC | CASSRYSGSSYEQYF
TRBJ1-1 | . | TRBV4-1 | . | TGCGCCAGCAGCCAAATCGGCAGGGGCACTGAAGCTTTCTTT | CASSQIGRGTEAFF
TRBJ2-1 | TRBD1 | TRBV29-1 | once | TGCAGCGTTACCGGGACAGGGAATCTCGATGAGCAGTTCTTC | CSVTGTGNLDEQFF
TRBJ2-2 | TRBD1 | TRBV5-1 | . | TGCGCCAGCAGCTCCCCGACAGGGGGGACCGGGGAGCTGTTTTTT | CASSSPTGGTGELFF
TRBJ2-5 | . | TRBV20-1 | . | TGCAGTGCTACTCTTGACCAGACCCAGTACTTC | CSATLDQTQYF
TRBJ2-3 | . | TRBV19 | once | TGTGCCAGTAGTATTCAGCGGCTGACACCGCTTAGCACAGATACGCAGTATTTT | CASSIQRLTPLSTDTQYF
TRBJ1-6 | . | TRBV28 | . | TGTGCCAGCAGGTTAAGTTCCGGGGAATCACCCCTCCACTTT | CASRLSSGESPLHF
TRBJ2-7 | TRBD1 | TRBV5-1 | . | TGCGCCAGCAGCCGGGACAGTCTTAGCTCCTACGAGCAGTACTTC | CASSRDSLSSYEQYF
TRBJ1-1 | . | TRBV7-2 | . | TGTGCCAGCAGCTTAGAGGGGTTGAACACTGAAGCTTTCTTT | CASSLEGLNTEAFF
TRBJ2-5 | . | TRBV7-3 | . | TGTGCCAGCAGCTCCGGGACTCAAGAGACCCAGTACTTC | CASSSGTQETQYF
TRBJ2-3 | . | TRBV5-1 | . | TGCGCCAGCAGGTCTTCTGGCACAGATACGCAGTATTTT | CASRSSGTDTQYF
TRBJ2-7 | TRBD2 | TRBV2 | once | TGTGCCAGCAACCCCAGTCGGGGGGGGCCCTACGAGCAGTACTTC | CASNPSRGGPYEQYF
TRBJ1-2 | TRBD1 | TRBV19 | . | TGTGCCAGTAATCAGGACAGGTCATATGGCTACACCTTC | CASNQDRSYGYTF
TRBJ2-5 | TRBD2 | TRBV9 | . | TGTGCCAGCAGCGGACTAGCGGGGGTATCGGAGACCCAGTACTTC | CASSGLAGVSETQYF
TRBJ2-3 | TRBD2 | TRBV9 | . | TGTGCCAGCAGCGACTCCGGGACTAGCGCAGATACGCAGTATTTT | CASSDSGTSADTQYF
TRBJ2-2 | TRBD1 | TRBV11-2 | once | TGTGCCAGCAGCCCGACAGGGGGATTCGGCACCGGGGAGCTGTTTTTT | CASSPTGGFGTGELFF
TRBJ1-1 | TRBD1 | TRBV6-6 | once | TGTGCCAGCAGTACCAACTCAGGGGGTGAAGCTTTCTTT | CASSTNSGGEAFF
TRBJ2-2 | . | TRBV10-3 | . | TGTGCCATTGGGCGCGGGGCTAACACCGGGGAGCTGTTTTTT | CAIGRGANTGELFF
TRBJ1-1 | . | TRBV21-1 | . | TGTGCCAGCAGCAAAGTTGGACGAAACATGAACACTGAAGCTTTCTTT | CASSKVGRNMNTEAFF
TRBJ2-1 | . | TRBV6-4 | once | TGTGCCAGCAGTGAAAACAGCCTCACCTACAATGAGCAGTTCTTC | CASSENSLTYNEQFF
TRBJ2-5 | . | TRBV9 | . | TGTGCCAGCAGCACGGGACCGGGCTCAGAAGAGACCCAGTACTTC | CASSTGPGSEETQYF
TRBJ1-3 | . | TRBV2 | . | TGTGCCAGCAGAGCCGATGTACCTGGAAACACCATATATTTT | CASRADVPGNTIYF